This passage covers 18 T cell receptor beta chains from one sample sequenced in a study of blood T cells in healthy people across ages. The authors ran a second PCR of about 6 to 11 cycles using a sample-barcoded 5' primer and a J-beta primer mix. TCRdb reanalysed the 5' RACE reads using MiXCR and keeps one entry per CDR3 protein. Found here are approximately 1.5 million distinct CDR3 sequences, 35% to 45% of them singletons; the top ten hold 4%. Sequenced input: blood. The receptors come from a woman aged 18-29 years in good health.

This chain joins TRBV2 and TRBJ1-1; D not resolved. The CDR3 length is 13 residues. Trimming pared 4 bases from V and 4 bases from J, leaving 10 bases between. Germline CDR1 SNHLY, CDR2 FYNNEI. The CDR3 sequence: CASSVRSGTEAFF. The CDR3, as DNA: TGTGCCAGCAGTGTCAGGTCGGGCACTGAAGCTTTCTTT.

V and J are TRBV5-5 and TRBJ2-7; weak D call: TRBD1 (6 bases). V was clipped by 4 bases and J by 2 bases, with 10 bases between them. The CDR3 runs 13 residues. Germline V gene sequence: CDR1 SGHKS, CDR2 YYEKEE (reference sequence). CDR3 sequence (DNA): TGTGCCAGCAGCGGACAGATAGCCTACGAGCAGTACTTC. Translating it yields CASSGQIAYEQYF.

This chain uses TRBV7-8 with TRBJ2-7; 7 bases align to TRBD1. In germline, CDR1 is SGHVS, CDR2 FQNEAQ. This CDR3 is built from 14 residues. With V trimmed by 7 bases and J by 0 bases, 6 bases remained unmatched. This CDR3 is CASIVRQGSYEQYF. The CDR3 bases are TGTGCCAGCATCGTTCGACAGGGCTCCTACGAGCAGTACTTC.

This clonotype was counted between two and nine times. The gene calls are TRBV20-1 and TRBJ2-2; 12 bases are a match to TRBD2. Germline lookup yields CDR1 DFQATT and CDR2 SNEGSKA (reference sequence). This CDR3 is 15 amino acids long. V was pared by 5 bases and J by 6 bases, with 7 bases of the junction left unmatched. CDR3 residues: CSALPSGRVAGELFF. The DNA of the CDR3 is TGCAGTGCTCTCCCTAGCGGGAGGGTGGCCGGGGAGCTGTTTTTT.

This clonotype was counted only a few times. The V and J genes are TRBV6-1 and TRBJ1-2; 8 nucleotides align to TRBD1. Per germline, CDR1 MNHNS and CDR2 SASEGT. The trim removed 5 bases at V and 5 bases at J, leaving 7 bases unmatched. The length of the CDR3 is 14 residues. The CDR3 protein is CASSHSQGAYGYTF. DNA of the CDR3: TGTGCCAGCAGTCATTCTCAGGGGGCGTATGGCTACACCTTC.

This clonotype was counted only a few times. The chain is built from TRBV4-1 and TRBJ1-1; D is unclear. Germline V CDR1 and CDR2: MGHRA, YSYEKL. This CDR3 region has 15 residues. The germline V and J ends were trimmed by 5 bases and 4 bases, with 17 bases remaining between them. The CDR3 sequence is CASSLREHSSTEAFF. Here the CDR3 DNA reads TGCGCCAGCAGCTTACGGGAGCATTCAAGCACTGAAGCTTTCTTT.

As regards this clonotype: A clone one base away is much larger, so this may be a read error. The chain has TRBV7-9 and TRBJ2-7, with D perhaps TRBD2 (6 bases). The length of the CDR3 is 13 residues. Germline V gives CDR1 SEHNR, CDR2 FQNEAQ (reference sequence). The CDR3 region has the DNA TGTGTCAGCAGCTTAATAGGAGGGGATGAGCAGTACTTC. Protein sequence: CVSSLIGGDEQYF.

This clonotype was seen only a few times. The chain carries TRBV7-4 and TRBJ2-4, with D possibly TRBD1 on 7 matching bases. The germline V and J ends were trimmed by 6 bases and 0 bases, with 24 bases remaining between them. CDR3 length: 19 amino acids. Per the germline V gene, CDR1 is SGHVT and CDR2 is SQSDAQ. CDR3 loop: CASSLPAGQPTLAKNIQYF. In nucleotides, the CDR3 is TGTGCCAGCAGTCTTCCGGCGGGACAGCCGACCTTAGCCAAAAACATTCAGTACTTC.

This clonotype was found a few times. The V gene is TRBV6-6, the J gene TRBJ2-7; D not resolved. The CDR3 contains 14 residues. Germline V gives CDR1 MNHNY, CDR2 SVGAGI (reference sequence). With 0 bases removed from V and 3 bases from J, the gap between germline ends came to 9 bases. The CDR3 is CASSYSMHSYEQYF. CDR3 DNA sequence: TGTGCCAGCAGTTACTCGATGCATAGCTACGAGCAGTACTTC.

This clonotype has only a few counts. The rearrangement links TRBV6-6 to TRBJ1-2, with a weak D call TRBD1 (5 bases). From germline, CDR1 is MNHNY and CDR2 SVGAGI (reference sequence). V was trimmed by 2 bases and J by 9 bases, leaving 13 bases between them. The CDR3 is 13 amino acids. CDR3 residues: CASSYIEGSSYTF. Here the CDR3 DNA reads TGTGCCAGCAGTTACATCGAGGGGTCGAGCTACACCTTC.

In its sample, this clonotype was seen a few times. The CDR3 coding sequence is TGTGCCAGCAATGGGGGGGTTGATCAGCCCCAGCATTTT. It yields the protein CASNGGVDQPQHF. This rearrangement joins TRBV6-6 to TRBJ1-5, with D perhaps matching TRBD1 (5 bases). The germline V and J ends were trimmed by 7 bases and 5 bases, with 12 bases remaining between them. The CDR3 length is 13 residues. CDR1 is MNHNY and CDR2 is SVGAGI in the germline V gene (reference sequence).

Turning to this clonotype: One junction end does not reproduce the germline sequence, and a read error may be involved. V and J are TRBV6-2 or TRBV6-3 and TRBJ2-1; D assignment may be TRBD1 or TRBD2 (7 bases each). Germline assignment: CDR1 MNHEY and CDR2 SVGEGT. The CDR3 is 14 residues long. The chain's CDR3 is CASSYQGGYSEQFF. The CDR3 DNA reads TGTGCCAGCAGTTACCAGGGGGGGTACAGTGAGCAGTTCTTC.

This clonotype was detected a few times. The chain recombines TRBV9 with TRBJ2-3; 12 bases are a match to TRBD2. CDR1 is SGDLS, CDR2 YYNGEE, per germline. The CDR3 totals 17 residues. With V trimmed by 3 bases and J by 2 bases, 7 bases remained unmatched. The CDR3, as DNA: TGTGCCAGCAGCGCCCGACTAGCGGGGGACTACACAGATACGCAGTATTTT. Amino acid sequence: CASSARLAGDYTDTQYF.

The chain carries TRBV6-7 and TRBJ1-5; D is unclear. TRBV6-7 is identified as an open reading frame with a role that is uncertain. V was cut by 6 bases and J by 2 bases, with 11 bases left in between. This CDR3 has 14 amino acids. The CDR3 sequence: CASSLKRGNQPQHF. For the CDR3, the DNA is TGTGCCAGCAGCCTTAAACGGGGCAATCAGCCCCAGCATTTT.

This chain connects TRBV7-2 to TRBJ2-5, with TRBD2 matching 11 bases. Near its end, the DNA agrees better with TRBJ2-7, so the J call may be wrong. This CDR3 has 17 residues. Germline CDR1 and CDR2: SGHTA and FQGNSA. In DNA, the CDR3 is TGTGCCAGCAGCTTAGCGCTTCTAGCGGGGGGCAATGGCGAGCAGTACTTC. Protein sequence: CASSLALLAGGNGEQYF.

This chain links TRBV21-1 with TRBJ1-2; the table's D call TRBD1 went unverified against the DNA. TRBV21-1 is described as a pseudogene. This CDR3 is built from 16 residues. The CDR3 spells CASSKGGQEEGYGYTF. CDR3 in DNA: TGTGCCAGCAGCAAAGGGGGACAGGAAGAGGGCTATGGCTACACCTTC.

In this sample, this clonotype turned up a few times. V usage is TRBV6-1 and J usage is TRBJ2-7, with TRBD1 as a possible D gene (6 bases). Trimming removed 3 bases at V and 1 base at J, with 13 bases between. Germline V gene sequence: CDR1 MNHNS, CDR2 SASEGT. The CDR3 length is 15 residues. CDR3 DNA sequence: TGTGCCAGCAGTGATTGGGACAACGGTTCCTACGAGCAGTACTTC. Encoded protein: CASSDWDNGSYEQYF.

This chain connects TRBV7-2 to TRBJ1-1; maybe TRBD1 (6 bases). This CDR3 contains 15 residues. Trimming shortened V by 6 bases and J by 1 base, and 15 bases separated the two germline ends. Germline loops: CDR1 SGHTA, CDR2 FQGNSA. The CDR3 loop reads CASRAVGGRNTEAFF. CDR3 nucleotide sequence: TGTGCCAGCAGGGCGGTAGGGGGGCGGAACACTGAAGCTTTCTTT.